The 12 T cell receptor beta chains given below trace back to one sample, sequenced in a study of CXCR3-negative and CXCR3-positive naive CD8 T cells. UMI-tagged TRB cDNA libraries were built via 5' RACE. TCRdb reprocessed the 5' RACE reads and reports one entry per CDR3 protein, with no DNA. The repertoire table contains 100,000 to 150,000 distinct CDR3 sequences. Sequenced input: naive CXCR3- CD8+ T cells from blood. Subset indicated: CD45RO-CCR7+CD27+CD95- naive CD8+ T cells lacking CXCR3 (TNR3-). These receptors all stem from a human donor in good health. Some clones in this sample may be carry-over from other donors' samples.

The rearrangement uses TRBV7-9 and TRBJ1-5; TCRdb indicates TRBD1, and absent DNA this call remains unverified. Germline V gene data show CDR1 as SEHNR and CDR2 as FQNEAQ (reference sequence). The CDR3 consists of 17 residues. This CDR3 reads CASSLESRQPSNQPQHF.

The genes are TRBV9 and TRBJ1-6; the TRBD1 assignment by TCRdb is unverifiable without DNA. Germline CDR1 SGDLS, CDR2 YYNGEE. The CDR3 has 15 residues. The CDR3 is CASSVEGEKDSPLHF.

This chain uses TRBV27 with TRBJ2-1; without DNA, the TCRdb call of TRBD2 cannot be checked. The CDR3 consists of 16 residues. Germline V gives CDR1 MNHEY, CDR2 SMNVEV (reference sequence). CDR3 region: CASSWDYTSSYNEQFF.

The V call is TRBV5-1, the J call TRBJ2-1; TCRdb proposes TRBD1, but this gene call is untestable without DNA. This CDR3 is built from 13 residues. CDR1 SGHRS and CDR2 YFSETQ come from the germline V gene. CDR3 loop: CASRAGGLNEQFF.

The chain couples TRBV5-5 to TRBJ2-1; TCRdb calls TRBD2, which cannot be checked without DNA. This CDR3 is 16 amino acids long. Germline values: CDR1 SGHKS, CDR2 YYEKEE (reference sequence). CDR3 loop: CASSASLAGGVFGPFF.

The genes are TRBV29-1 and TRBJ2-1; without DNA, the TCRdb call of TRBD2 cannot be checked. CDR3 length: 16 residues. Germline V gives CDR1 SQVTM, CDR2 ANQGSEA. The CDR3 protein is CSVEVAGRSSYNEQFF.

The gene calls are TRBV2 and TRBJ2-1. The germline CDR1 and CDR2 sequences are SNHLY and FYNNEI. This CDR3 has 14 amino acids. CDR3 sequence reads: CASSDWTEYNEQFF.

CDR3 sequence reads: CASSFGQLGNEQFF. This sequence joins TRBV5-1 and TRBJ2-1. Per the germline V gene, CDR1 is SGHRS and CDR2 is YFSETQ. The length of the CDR3 is 14 residues.

The chain joins TRBV14 to TRBJ2-5; TCRdb's D call, TRBD1, is unchecked because there is no DNA. CDR1 SGHDN and CDR2 FVKESK come from the germline V gene. The CDR3 consists of 20 residues. The CDR3 loop reads CASSPDAATWDGGVGETQYF.

The V gene is TRBV7-7, the J gene TRBJ2-5; absent DNA, TCRdb's TRBD1 call cannot be checked. Germline lookup yields CDR1 SSHAT and CDR2 FNYEAQ (reference sequence). CDR3 length equals 15 residues. Here the CDR3 reads CASPWAAGAQETQYF.

The gene calls are TRBV28 and TRBJ1-5; TCRdb's D call, TRBD1, is unchecked because there is no DNA. Germline V gives CDR1 MDHEN, CDR2 SYDVKM. The CDR3 runs to 17 residues. The CDR3 region is CASSPRTGGYSNQPQHF.

The chain couples TRBV29-1 to TRBJ2-2. Looked up from germline, CDR1 is SQVTM and CDR2 is ANQGSEA. The length of the CDR3 is 13 residues. The CDR3 region is CSVESPNTGELFF.